This TCR beta chain comes out of a study of blood T cell repertoires in COVID-19. This clone was detected a few times. Here immunoSEQ multiplex PCR was the method, and the copy in TCRdb shows in-frame clones only, minus some. The sample contains roughly 98,000 clones, around 94% of which appear only once. This clonotype was obtained from an older woman with active COVID-19. Material: peripheral blood.

The CDR3 region has the DNA TGTGCCAGCAGCTCCTACAGGGTTACCTACAATGAGCAGTTCTTC. Its protein product is CASSSYRVTYNEQFF. The chain combines TRBV11-1 with TRBJ2-1; D possibly corresponds to TRBD1 (6 bases). The CDR3 consists of 15 residues. Deletions cut 4 bases from V and 2 bases from J, with 12 bases between. CDR1 is SGHAT and CDR2 is FQDESV in the germline V gene (reference sequence).